This note documents a single T cell receptor (beta chain) sequence. No antigen is known for it. One junction end disagrees with the germline gene, perhaps due to a read error. Treatment described: approximately 11-day PBMC culture with coronavirus spike peptide pools or control peptides (ViraFEST assay). The entry originates in a study of vaccination and CD4 T cells after COVID-19. About the study: Cultures serving as controls received a peptide pool (CEFX or HIV-1 Nef) or no peptide. Study-wide results and limits: There were relatively few convalescent patients studied, and there were no early post-infection timepoints.

The Oncomine TCR Beta short-read assay was applied to DNA of cultured CD4+ T cells. Cultures of CD4+ T cells served as the source for extracting genomic DNA. Each CDR3 protein is one row after TCRdb ran MiXCR on the PCR reads. The table lists some 18,000 distinct CDR3 sequences, roughly three fifths of them singletons. Per germline, CDR1 DFQATT and CDR2 SNEGSKA (reference sequence). The CDR3 is 16 residues long. Specimen: CD4+ T cells from blood, cultured in vitro. The V call is TRBV20-1, the J call TRBJ2-2, with 11 bases identical to TRBD2. The clonotype comes from a human donor who had recovered from COVID-19. CDR3 DNA sequence: TGCCGTGCTATAGGGACTAGCGGTATAAACACCGGGGAGCTGTTTTTT. Protein sequence: CRAIGTSGINTGELFF.